This T cell receptor (beta chain) is drawn from a study of blood T cells in healthy people across ages. The germline CDR1 and CDR2 sequences are SGHTA and FQGNSA. The CDR3 is 15 amino acids. V was trimmed by 5 bases and J by 1 base, leaving 15 bases between them. Using a J-beta primer mix together with a sample-barcoded 5' primer, a second PCR was run for about 7 to 12 cycles. TCRdb fed the 5' RACE reads into MiXCR, producing one record per CDR3 protein. Found here are fewer than 2,000,000 distinct CDR3 sequences, more than 35% of them singletons; the top ten hold 20% to 25%. Sample: blood. This chain links TRBV7-2 with TRBJ2-7; D call uncertain. The sequence was collected from a human donor in good health. The CDR3 spells CASSPDLQKSYEQYF. CDR3 DNA: TGTGCCAGCAGCCCCGACCTACAGAAATCCTACGAGCAGTACTTC.